Listed below are T cell receptor beta chains from one sample, sequenced in a study of cytomegalovirus exposure and HLA in healthy donors. Profiled with immunoSEQ multiplex PCR; TCRdb holds only in-frame clones, not every one. The table has about 160,000 clones, approximately 81% seen once. The specimen was PBMCs. The receptor source for this set is a male donor in good health and CMV-seronegative. CDR3s include the opening cysteine and the closing phenylalanine or tryptophan. The order of the fields is V gene, D gene, J gene, clone size, CDR3 protein, CDR3 DNA. D genes are given only for firm matches. Rows give clone size only sometimes, using once, few, many, or a class for an expanded clone.

TRBV5-1	NA	TRBJ2-5	NA	CASSRALGAAGETQYF	TGCGCCAGCAGCCGAGCCCTGGGGGCGGCTGGGGAGACCCAGTACTTC
TRBV4-3	NA	TRBJ2-4	NA	CASSQDTPGEPKNIQYF	TGCGCCAGCAGCCAAGATACCCCAGGGGAACCCAAAAACATTCAGTACTTC
TRBV4-3	TRBD1	TRBJ1-3	NA	CASSQDKATGAGNTIYF	TGCGCCAGCAGCCAAGATAAGGCCACAGGGGCTGGAAACACCATATATTTT
TRBV18	TRBD2	TRBJ2-7	NA	CASSPLAGGGPYEQYF	TGTGCCAGCTCACCACTAGCGGGAGGCGGTCCCTACGAGCAGTACTTC
TRBV10-3	NA	TRBJ1-2	NA	CAIRGTGAAKEGYTF	TGTGCCATCAGAGGAACAGGAGCCGCGAAGGAGGGCTACACCTTC
TRBV4-3	NA	TRBJ1-3	NA	CASSPTGNSGNTIYF	TGCGCCAGCAGCCCTACAGGAAACTCTGGAAACACCATATATTTT
TRBV25-1	TRBD2	TRBJ2-5	NA	CASGEAGEVRETQYF	TGTGCCAGCGGGGAAGCGGGAGAGGTGAGAGAGACCCAGTACTTC
TRBV15	NA	TRBJ1-1	NA	CATSRDLSYQANTEAFF	TGTGCCACCAGCAGAGATCTAAGTTACCAGGCGAACACTGAAGCTTTCTTT
TRBV6-1	TRBD1	TRBJ2-7	NA	CASSDRGQSYEQYF	TGTGCCAGCAGTGACAGGGGGCAGTCCTACGAGCAGTACTTC
TRBV28	TRBD2	TRBJ2-3	NA	CASSPGLERDTQYF	TGTGCCAGCAGTCCAGGACTAGAAAGAGATACGCAGTATTTT
TRBV6-4	NA	TRBJ1-5	few	CASSGEVSNQPQHF	TGTGCCAGCAGTGGGGAGGTTAGCAATCAGCCCCAGCATTTT
TRBV27	NA	TRBJ2-7	once	CASSLSPGTFNCEQYF	TGTGCCAGCAGTTTAAGCCCGGGAACTTTTAATTGCGAGCAGTACTTC
TRBV6-1	TRBD1	TRBJ1-5	NA	CASSNRGNQPQHF	TGTGCCAGCAGTAACAGGGGTAATCAGCCCCAGCATTTT
TRBV29-1	NA	TRBJ1-1	NA	CSSWTDGMGTEAFF	TGCAGCTCTTGGACAGACGGTATGGGCACTGAAGCTTTCTTT
TRBV7-2	TRBD1	TRBJ1-3	NA	CASSSDGQGRNTIYF	TGTGCCAGCAGCTCAGATGGACAGGGGAGAAACACCATATATTTT
TRBV5-1	TRBD1	TRBJ1-2	NA	CASSLETGANNYGYTF	TGCGCCAGCAGCTTGGAGACAGGGGCAAATAACTATGGCTACACCTTC